This T cell receptor beta chain was found in a study of regulatory T cells in long-lasting Graves disease. Overall study results and limits: Relative to newly diagnosed Graves' patients, persistent ones had lower TCR diversity. Patients with persistent disease showed a bias toward TRBV28, TRBJ1-2 and TRBJ2-5.

Both iRepertoire HTBI primers and Arm-PCR of CDR3 regions were used to build the TCR beta libraries. TCRdb reprocessed the multiplex PCR reads with MiXCR, giving one entry per CDR3 protein. The sample gives roughly 400,000 distinct CDR3 sequences, roughly a fifth of which show up once; 14% is in the top ten. Time point of the sample: persistent/refractory GD, antithyroid drugs over 5 years with positive TRAb. PBMCs provided the RNA from which the TCR library was made. Criteria from the American Thyroid Association guidelines were applied to diagnose Graves' disease. The authors drew roughly 8.1 milliliters of peripheral blood into EDTA tubes. Worth noting for this clonotype: Its matching antigen is unknown.

The trim removed 0 bases at V and 6 bases at J, leaving 10 bases unmatched. Looked up from germline, CDR1 is LGHDT and CDR2 is YNNKEL (reference sequence). The CDR3 has 17 amino acids. The material was peripheral blood mononuclear cells (PBMCs), obtained when the disease was refractory, from a patient treated with antithyroid drugs. The genes are TRBV3-1 and TRBJ2-1, with TRBD2 matching 8 bases. The TCR originated in a female donor with Graves disease. The CDR3 is CASSQERAGVFANEQFF. The CDR3 nucleotides are TGTGCCAGCAGCCAAGAACGAGCGGGAGTTTTTGCCAATGAGCAGTTCTTC.